Below, 21 T cell receptor beta chains from the same sample are listed, as sequenced in a study of blood T cell repertoires in COVID-19. Profiling relied on immunoSEQ multiplex PCR, and the TCRdb table lists in-frame clones only, not all of them. This sample has approximately 250,000 clones; 75% to 90% occur once, and the top ten carry roughly 2%. Sequenced: peripheral blood. The receptors were gathered from a man in his thirties or forties with active or convalescent COVID-19.

V is TRBV4-3 and J is TRBJ2-7; possible D gene TRBD2, 6 bases. Between the trimmed V and J ends, which lost 0 bases and 6 bases, there was a span of 12 bases. Germline CDR1 is LGHNA and CDR2 is YSLEER. CDR3 length equals 14 residues. CDR3: CASSQDSAGSEQYF. The CDR3 nucleotides read TGCGCCAGCAGCCAAGATAGTGCGGGGAGCGAGCAGTACTTC.

The J gene is TRBJ2-1, the V gene TRBV7-8, with TRBD2 identical over 7 bases. The CDR3 contains 18 residues. Per the germline V gene, CDR1 is SGHVS and CDR2 is FQNEAQ. V shed 5 bases, J shed 8 bases, and the junction held 21 bases outside the gene matches. In nucleotides, the CDR3 is TGTGCCAGCAGCCAACACGAGTATGGGGGGGGTGGATCTTATGAGCAGTTCTTC. Translating gives CASSQHEYGGGGSYEQFF.

The genes are TRBV5-8 and TRBJ1-2; maybe TRBD1 (5 bases). The germline CDR1 and CDR2 sequences are SGHTS and YDEGEE. V was trimmed by 1 base and J by 6 bases, leaving 13 bases between them. The CDR3 sequence is 14 residues long. CDR3 sequence reads: CASSLIQGRDGYTF. CDR3 DNA sequence: TGTGCCAGCAGCTTGATCCAGGGCCGAGATGGCTACACCTTC.

V and J are TRBV10-1 and TRBJ2-3; maybe TRBD2 (5 bases). CDR1 is WNHNN and CDR2 is SYGVQD in the germline V gene (reference sequence). V was shortened by 2 bases and J by 0 bases, with 9 bases between the two germline ends. This CDR3 has 15 residues. The DNA for the CDR3 is TGCGCCAGCAGTGAGGAGGGTGCAAGCACAGATACGCAGTATTTT. Translated: CASSEEGASTDTQYF.

The chain couples TRBV30 to TRBJ2-5; TRBD2 aligns across 8 bases. CDR1 and CDR2 from the germline V gene are GTSNPN and SVGIG (reference sequence). The CDR3 totals 14 residues. J lost 7 bases, V lost 0 bases, and 7 bases had no gene match. The CDR3 nucleotides read TGTGCCTGGAGTGTACCGGGTCGGGGGGGGACCCAGTACTTC. It yields the protein CAWSVPGRGGTQYF. The whole variable domain, filled in from reference TRBV30 and TRBJ2-5, reads SQTIHQWPATLVQPVGSPLSLECTVEGTSNPNLYWYRQAAGRGLQLLFYSVGIGQISSEVPQNLSASRPQDRQFILSSKKLLLSDSGFYLCAWSVPGRGGTQYFGPGTRLLVL.

V usage is TRBV7-2 and J usage is TRBJ2-7, with D tentatively TRBD1 (6 bases). Germline CDR1 is SGHTA and CDR2 is FQGNSA. Trimming took 5 bases from V and 0 from J, leaving 17 bases between them. The CDR3 is 16 amino acids. CDR3 sequence: CASSQGRGEISYEQYF. CDR3 nucleotide sequence: TGTGCCAGCAGCCAGGGGAGAGGGGAGATCTCCTACGAGCAGTACTTC.

The chain has TRBV5-6 and TRBJ2-1, with TRBD2 as a possible D gene (7 bases). Germline CDR1 SGHDT, CDR2 YYEEEE. V shed 4 bases and J shed 6 bases, with 20 bases lying between them. The CDR3 covers 16 residues. The CDR3 loop reads CASSPEWGGPINEQFF. In DNA form, the CDR3 reads TGTGCCAGCAGCCCGGAGTGGGGGGGGCCTATCAATGAGCAGTTCTTC.

The chain combines TRBV2 with TRBJ1-1; D may be TRBD1 (6 bases). CDR3 size: 13 residues. V was cut by 7 bases and J by 1 base, with 10 bases left in between. The germline V gene has CDR1 SNHLY and CDR2 FYNNEI. The CDR3 DNA is TGTGCCAGCAACCAGGGGCAGAACACTGAAGCTTTCTTT. Translated: CASNQGQNTEAFF.

The chain is built from TRBV12-5 and TRBJ1-5; D unresolved. CDR1 and CDR2 (germline): LGHNT, FRNRAP. Trimming left V 6 bases short and J 6 bases short, with 6 bases between. The CDR3 consists of 11 residues. CDR3 residues: CASGVSQPQHF. DNA for the CDR3: TGTGCTAGTGGCGTGAGTCAGCCCCAGCATTTT.

The CDR3 loop reads CASTQVSGNTIYF. In DNA, the CDR3 is TGTGCCAGCACCCAGGTCTCTGGAAACACCATATATTTT. The chain joins TRBV11-2 to TRBJ1-3, with D unresolved. V lost 7 bases to trimming and J lost 0 bases, with 7 bases between them. This CDR3 contains 13 residues. Looked up from germline, CDR1 is SGHAT and CDR2 is FQNNGV.

The rearrangement uses TRBV6-6 and TRBJ2-3; D is unresolved. There are 14 residues in the CDR3. V was cut by 5 bases and J by 2 bases, with 11 bases left in between. Germline V gives CDR1 MNHNY, CDR2 SVGAGI (reference sequence). CDR3 sequence (DNA): TGTGCCAGCAGTGACACTTCCCCCACAGATACGCAGTATTTT. As protein: CASSDTSPTDTQYF.

The sample holds a few counts of this clone. This chain links TRBV6-5 with TRBJ1-1; unclear D gene. CDR1 and CDR2 (germline): MNHEY, SVGAGI. CDR3 length equals 11 residues. V lost 10 bases and J 1 base, leaving 7 bases between the germline ends. The CDR3 region is CATAWNTEAFF. The CDR3 DNA follows: TGTGCCACAGCGTGGAACACTGAAGCTTTCTTT.

The gene calls are TRBV18 and TRBJ2-1; unclear D gene. CDR1 KGHSH and CDR2 LQKENI come from the germline V gene. This CDR3 is built from 13 residues. V was shortened by 1 base and J by 9 bases, with 10 bases between the two germline ends. The CDR3, as DNA: TGTGCCAGCTCACCACTCTCCGGGTCTGAGCAGTTCTTC. As protein: CASSPLSGSEQFF.

This chain connects TRBV5-1 to TRBJ1-2, with D perhaps TRBD1 (5 bases). The CDR3 extends over 14 amino acids. Germline V gene data show CDR1 as SGHRS and CDR2 as YFSETQ. Trimming left V 0 bases short and J 4 bases short, with 10 bases between. The CDR3 nucleotides are TGCGCCAGCAGCTTGGGACAGAAAGTCTATGGCTACACCTTC. The encoded protein is CASSLGQKVYGYTF.

This sequence joins TRBV6-1 and TRBJ1-6; 8 positions match TRBD1. The ends lost 2 bases at V and 8 bases at J; junction bases unmatched: 5. This CDR3 has 15 residues. Germline lookup yields CDR1 MNHNS and CDR2 SASEGT. The CDR3 DNA is TGTGCCAGCAGTGAATCGCAGGGGGCGTATTCACCCCTCCACTTT. Protein product: CASSESQGAYSPLHF.

The V and J genes are TRBV5-1 and TRBJ1-1; D is undetermined. The CDR3 has 14 amino acids. Looked up from germline, CDR1 is SGHRS and CDR2 is YFSETQ. Between the trimmed V and J ends, which lost 1 base and 2 bases, there was a span of 9 bases. CDR3 DNA: TGCGCCAGCAGCTTGTTGGCCGTCAACACTGAAGCTTTCTTT. Its protein product is CASSLLAVNTEAFF.

DNA of the CDR3: TGTGCCAGCAGCTTAGATGGTCGGTATGGCTACACCTTC. Protein product: CASSLDGRYGYTF. The J gene is TRBJ1-2, the V gene TRBV7-8; D is unresolved. Germline CDR1 reads SGHVS; CDR2 reads FQNEAQ. With 1 base removed from V and 5 bases from J, the gap between germline ends came to 8 bases. This CDR3 has 13 residues.

The chain employs TRBV9 and TRBJ1-3; 7 bases align to TRBD1. Trimming at V came to 4 bases and at J to 4 bases, leaving 11 bases not matched to a gene. The CDR3 consists of 16 residues. Per the germline V gene, CDR1 is SGDLS and CDR2 is YYNGEE. In DNA form, the CDR3 reads TGTGCCAGCAGCCCCCCAAGTGGGACAGTGGGAAACACCATATATTTT. Translating it yields CASSPPSGTVGNTIYF.

This clone appeared once. The gene calls are TRBV2 and TRBJ2-1; 7 bases match TRBD1. The CDR3 runs to 12 residues. Germline loops: CDR1 SNHLY, CDR2 FYNNEI. V shed 5 bases, J shed 10 bases, and the junction held 5 bases outside the gene matches. CDR3 amino acids: CASSSHRGEQFF. Here the CDR3 DNA reads TGTGCCAGCAGTTCCCACAGGGGAGAGCAGTTCTTC.

The rearrangement links TRBV15 to TRBJ2-7; 7 bases are a match to TRBD1. CDR3 size: 14 residues. The trim removed 3 bases at V and 2 bases at J, leaving 4 bases unmatched. Germline V gene lookup returns CDR1 LNHNV and CDR2 YYDKDF (reference sequence). The CDR3 is CATSRNRGPYEQYF. Written as DNA, the CDR3 is TGTGCCACCAGCAGGAACAGGGGCCCCTACGAGCAGTACTTC.

The chain couples TRBV4-1 to TRBJ1-4, with D hard to call. The germline V and J ends were trimmed by 0 bases and 7 bases, with 15 bases remaining between them. This CDR3 region has 16 residues. Germline V gene lookup returns CDR1 MGHRA and CDR2 YSYEKL. For the CDR3, the DNA is TGCGCCAGCAGCCAAGAATCCCCCCGGACTGCTGAAAAACTGTTTTTT. Translating it yields CASSQESPRTAEKLFF.